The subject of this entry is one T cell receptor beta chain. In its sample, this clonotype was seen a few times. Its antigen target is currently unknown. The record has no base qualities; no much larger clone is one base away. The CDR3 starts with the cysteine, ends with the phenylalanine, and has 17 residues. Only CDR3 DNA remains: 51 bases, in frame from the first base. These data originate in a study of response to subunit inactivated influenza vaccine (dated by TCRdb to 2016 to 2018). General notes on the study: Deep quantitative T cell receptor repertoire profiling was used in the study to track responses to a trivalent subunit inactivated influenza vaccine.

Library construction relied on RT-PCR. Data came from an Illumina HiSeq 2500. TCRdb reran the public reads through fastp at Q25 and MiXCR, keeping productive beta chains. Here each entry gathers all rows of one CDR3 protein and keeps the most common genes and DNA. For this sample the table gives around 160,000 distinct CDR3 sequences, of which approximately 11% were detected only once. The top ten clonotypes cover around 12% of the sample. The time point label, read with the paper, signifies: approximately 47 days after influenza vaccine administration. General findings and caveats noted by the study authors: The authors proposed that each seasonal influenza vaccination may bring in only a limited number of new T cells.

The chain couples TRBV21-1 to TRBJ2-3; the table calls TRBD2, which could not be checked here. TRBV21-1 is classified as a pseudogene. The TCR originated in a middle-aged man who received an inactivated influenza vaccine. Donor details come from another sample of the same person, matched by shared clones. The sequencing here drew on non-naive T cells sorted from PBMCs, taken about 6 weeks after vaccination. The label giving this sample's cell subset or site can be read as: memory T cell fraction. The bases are TGTGCCAGCAGCAATTGGCCCAGCGGATTTCGCACAGATACGCAGTATTTT. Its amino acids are CASSNWPSGFRTDTQYF.